This T cell receptor (beta chain) was recovered during a study of T cell responses to AZD1222 COVID-19 vaccine. Sequenced by immunoSEQ multiplex PCR; TCRdb stores in-frame clones only, minus some. The data show some 150,000 clones, more than 75% seen once. In germline, CDR1 is SNHLY, CDR2 FYNNEI. V shed 6 bases and J 2 bases; nucleotides not matched to a gene: 7. This CDR3 spans 14 amino acids. The V call is TRBV2, the J call TRBJ2-7, with 7 nucleotides matching TRBD1. The TCR comes from an adult in good health. Sequences were derived from peripheral blood, sampled on day 0 of AZD1222 vaccination. CDR3 nucleotide sequence: TGTGCCAGCAGAGGGAACAGGGGAACCTACGAGCAGTACTTC. It specifies CASRGNRGTYEQYF.